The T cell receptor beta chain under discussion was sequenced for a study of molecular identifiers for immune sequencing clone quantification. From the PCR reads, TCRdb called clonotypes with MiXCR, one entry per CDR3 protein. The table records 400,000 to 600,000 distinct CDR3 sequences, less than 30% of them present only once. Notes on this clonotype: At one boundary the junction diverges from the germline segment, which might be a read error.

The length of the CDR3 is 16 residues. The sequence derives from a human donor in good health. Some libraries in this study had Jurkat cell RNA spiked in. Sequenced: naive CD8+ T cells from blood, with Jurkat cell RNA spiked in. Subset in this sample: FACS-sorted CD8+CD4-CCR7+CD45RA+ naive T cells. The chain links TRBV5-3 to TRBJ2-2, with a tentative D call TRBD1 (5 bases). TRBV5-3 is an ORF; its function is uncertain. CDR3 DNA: TGTGCCAGCAGCTTGGGGTGGGCAGGGTTAACCGGGGAGCTGTTTTTT. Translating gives CASSLGWAGLTGELFF.